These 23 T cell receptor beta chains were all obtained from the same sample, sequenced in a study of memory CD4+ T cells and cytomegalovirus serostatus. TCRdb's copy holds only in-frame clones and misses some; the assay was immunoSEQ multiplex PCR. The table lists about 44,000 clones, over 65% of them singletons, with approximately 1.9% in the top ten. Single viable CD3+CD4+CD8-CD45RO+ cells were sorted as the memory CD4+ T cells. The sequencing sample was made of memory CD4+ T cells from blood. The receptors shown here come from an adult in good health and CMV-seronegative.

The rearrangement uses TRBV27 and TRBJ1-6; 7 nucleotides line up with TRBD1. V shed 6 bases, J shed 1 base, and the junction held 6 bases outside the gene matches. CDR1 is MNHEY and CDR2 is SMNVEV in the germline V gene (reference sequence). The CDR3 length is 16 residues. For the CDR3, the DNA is TGTGCCAGCAGACAGGGGATTGGGTCCTATAATTCACCCCTCCACTTT. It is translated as CASRQGIGSYNSPLHF.

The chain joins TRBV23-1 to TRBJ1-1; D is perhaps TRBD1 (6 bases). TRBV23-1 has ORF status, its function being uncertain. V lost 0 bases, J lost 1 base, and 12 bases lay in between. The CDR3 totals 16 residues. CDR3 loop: CASSQSGTLRNTEAFF. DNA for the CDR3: TGCGCCAGCAGTCAATCTGGGACATTGAGGAACACTGAAGCTTTCTTT.

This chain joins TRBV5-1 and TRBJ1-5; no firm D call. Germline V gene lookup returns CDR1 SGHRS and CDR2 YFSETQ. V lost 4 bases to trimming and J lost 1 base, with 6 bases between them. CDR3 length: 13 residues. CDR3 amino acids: CASSLDSNQPQHF. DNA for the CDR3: TGCGCCAGCAGCCTAGACAGCAATCAGCCCCAGCATTTT.

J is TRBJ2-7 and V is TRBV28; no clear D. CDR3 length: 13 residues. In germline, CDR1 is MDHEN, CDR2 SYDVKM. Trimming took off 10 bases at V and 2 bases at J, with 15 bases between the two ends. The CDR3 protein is CATQTTPTYEQYF. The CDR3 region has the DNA TGTGCCACCCAGACGACACCCACCTACGAGCAGTACTTC.

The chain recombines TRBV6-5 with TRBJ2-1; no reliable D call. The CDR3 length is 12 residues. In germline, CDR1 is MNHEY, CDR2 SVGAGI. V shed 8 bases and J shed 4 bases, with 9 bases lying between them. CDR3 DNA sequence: TGTGCCAGCGCCCGCGAGTACAATGAGCAGTTCTTC. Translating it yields CASAREYNEQFF.

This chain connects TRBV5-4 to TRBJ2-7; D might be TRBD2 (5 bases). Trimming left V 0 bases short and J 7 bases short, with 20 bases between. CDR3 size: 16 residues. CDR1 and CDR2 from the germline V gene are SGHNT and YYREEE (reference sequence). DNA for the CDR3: TGTGCCAGCAGCTTGGTCTCGGCGCGGTTCGGGAATGAGCAGTACTTC. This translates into CASSLVSARFGNEQYF. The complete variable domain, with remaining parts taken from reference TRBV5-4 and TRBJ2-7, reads ETGVTQSPTHLIKTRGQQVTLRCSSQSGHNTVSWYQQALGQGPQFIFQYYREEENGRGNFPPRFSGLQFPNYSSELNVNALELDDSALYLCASSLVSARFGNEQYFGPGTRLTVT.

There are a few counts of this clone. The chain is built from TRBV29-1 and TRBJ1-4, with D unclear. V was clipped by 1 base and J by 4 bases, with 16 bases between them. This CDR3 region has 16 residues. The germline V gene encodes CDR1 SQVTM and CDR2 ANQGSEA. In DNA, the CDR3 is TGCAGCGTTGAAGCCCGGACCGCGGCGGGTAATGAAAAACTGTTTTTT. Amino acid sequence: CSVEARTAAGNEKLFF.

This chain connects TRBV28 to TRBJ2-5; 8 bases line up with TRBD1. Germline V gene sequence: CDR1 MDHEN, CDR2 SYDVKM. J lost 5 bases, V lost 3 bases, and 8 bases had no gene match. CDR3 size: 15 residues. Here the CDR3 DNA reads TGTGCCAGCAGTTTCCAGGGGGCCCGTTTGGAGACCCAGTACTTC. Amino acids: CASSFQGARLETQYF.

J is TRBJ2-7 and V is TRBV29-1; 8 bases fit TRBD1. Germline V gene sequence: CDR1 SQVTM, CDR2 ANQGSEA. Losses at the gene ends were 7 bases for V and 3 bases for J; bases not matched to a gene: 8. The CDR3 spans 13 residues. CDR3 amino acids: CSAKQGVYYEQYF. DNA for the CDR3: TGCAGCGCGAAACAGGGGGTCTACTACGAGCAGTACTTC.

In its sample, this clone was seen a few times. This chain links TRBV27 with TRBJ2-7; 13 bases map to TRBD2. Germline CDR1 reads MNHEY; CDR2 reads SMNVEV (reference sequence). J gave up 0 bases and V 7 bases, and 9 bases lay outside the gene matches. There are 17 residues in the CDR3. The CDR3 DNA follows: TGTGCCAGCACCAGGACTAGCGGGGGTTTCAGCTCCTACGAGCAGTACTTC. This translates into CASTRTSGGFSSYEQYF.

As DNA, the CDR3 is TGTGCCAGCAGCTCGACTGAGAACTATGGCTACACCTTC. It is translated as CASSSTENYGYTF. The chain joins TRBV7-9 to TRBJ1-2; D unresolved. This CDR3 comprises 13 residues. Trimming left V 4 bases short and J 2 bases short, with 8 bases between. Per germline, CDR1 SEHNR and CDR2 FQNEAQ (reference sequence).

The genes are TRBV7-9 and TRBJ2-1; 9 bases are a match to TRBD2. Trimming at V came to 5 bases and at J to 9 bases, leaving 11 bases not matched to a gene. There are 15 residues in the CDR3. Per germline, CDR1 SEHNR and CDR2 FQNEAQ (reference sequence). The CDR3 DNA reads TGTGCCAGCAGCGGCGGGCCTAGCGGGGTTAGTGAGCAGTTCTTC. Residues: CASSGGPSGVSEQFF.

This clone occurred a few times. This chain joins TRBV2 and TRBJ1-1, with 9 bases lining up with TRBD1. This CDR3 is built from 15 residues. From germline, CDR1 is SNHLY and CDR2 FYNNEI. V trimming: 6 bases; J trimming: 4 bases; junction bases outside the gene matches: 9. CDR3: CASRGTGGMVTEAFF. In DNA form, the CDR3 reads TGTGCCAGCAGGGGAACAGGGGGCATGGTCACTGAAGCTTTCTTT. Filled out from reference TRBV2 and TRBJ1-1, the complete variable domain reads EPEVTQTPSHQVTQMGQEVILRCVPISNHLYFYWYRQILGQKVEFLVSFYNNEISEKSEIFDDQFSVERPDGSNFTLKIRSTKLEDSAMYFCASRGTGGMVTEAFFGQGTRLTVV.

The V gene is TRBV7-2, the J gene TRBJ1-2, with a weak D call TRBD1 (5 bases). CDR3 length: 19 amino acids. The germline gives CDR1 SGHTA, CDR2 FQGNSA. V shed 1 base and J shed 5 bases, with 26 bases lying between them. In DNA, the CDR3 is TGTGCCAGCAGCTTAGTTTACTCGCAGGGACGGACTAGTTCATATGGCTACACCTTC. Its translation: CASSLVYSQGRTSSYGYTF.

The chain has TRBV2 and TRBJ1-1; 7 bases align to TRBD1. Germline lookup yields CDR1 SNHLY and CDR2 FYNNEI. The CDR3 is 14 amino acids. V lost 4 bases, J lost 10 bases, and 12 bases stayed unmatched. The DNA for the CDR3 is TGTGCCAGCAGTGTCCTGGGACAGACTAATCGAGCTTTCTTT. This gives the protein CASSVLGQTNRAFF.

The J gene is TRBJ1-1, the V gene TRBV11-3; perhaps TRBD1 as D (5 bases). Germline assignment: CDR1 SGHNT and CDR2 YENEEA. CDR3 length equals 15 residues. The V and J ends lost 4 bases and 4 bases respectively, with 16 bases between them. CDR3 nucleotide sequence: TGTGCCAGCAGCTACAAGATAGGGAGGGGCACTGAAGCTTTCTTT. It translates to CASSYKIGRGTEAFF.

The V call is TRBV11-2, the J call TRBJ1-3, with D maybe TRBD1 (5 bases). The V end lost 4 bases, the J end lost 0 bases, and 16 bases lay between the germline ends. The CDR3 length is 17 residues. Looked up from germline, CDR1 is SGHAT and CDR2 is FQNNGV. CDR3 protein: CASSSRRGRVSGNTIYF. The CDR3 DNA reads TGTGCCAGCAGCTCACGACGGGGGAGAGTCTCTGGAAACACCATATATTTT.

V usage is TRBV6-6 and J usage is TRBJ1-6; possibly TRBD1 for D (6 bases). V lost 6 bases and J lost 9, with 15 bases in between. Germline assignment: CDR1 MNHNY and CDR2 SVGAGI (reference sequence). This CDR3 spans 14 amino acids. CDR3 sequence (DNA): TGTGCCAGCAGATTTCAGGGGCATGGTTCACCCCTCCACTTT. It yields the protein CASRFQGHGSPLHF.

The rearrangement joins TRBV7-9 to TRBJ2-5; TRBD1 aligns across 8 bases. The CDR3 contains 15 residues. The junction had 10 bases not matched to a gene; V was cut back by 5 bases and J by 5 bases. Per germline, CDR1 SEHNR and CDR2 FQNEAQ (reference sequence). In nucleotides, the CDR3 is TGTGCCAGCAGCCTCCGGACAGGGCTAGAGGAGACCCAGTACTTC. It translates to CASSLRTGLEETQYF. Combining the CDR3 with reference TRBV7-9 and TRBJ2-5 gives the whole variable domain DTGVSQNPRHKITKRGQNVTFRCDPISEHNRLYWYRQTLGQGPEFLTYFQNEAQLEKSRLLSDRFSAERPKGSFSTLEIQRTEQGDSAMYLCASSLRTGLEETQYFGPGTRLLVL.

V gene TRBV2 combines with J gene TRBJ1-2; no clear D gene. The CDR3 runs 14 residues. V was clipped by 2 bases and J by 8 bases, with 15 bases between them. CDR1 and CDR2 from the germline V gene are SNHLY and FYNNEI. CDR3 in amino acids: CASSEQAAGEGYTF. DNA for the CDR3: TGTGCCAGCAGTGAACAAGCGGCGGGCGAGGGCTACACCTTC.

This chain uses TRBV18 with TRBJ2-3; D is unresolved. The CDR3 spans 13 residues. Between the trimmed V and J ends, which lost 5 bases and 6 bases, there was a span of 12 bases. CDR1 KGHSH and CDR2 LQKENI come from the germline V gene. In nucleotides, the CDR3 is TGTGCCAGCTCAACTGCTCTGACGGATACGCAGTATTTT. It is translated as CASSTALTDTQYF. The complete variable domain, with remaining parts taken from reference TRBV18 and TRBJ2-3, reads NAGVMQNPRHLVRRRGQEARLRCSPMKGHSHVYWYRQLPEEGLKFMVYLQKENIIDESGMPKERFSAEFPKEGPSILRIQQVVRGDSAAYFCASSTALTDTQYFGPGTRLTVL.

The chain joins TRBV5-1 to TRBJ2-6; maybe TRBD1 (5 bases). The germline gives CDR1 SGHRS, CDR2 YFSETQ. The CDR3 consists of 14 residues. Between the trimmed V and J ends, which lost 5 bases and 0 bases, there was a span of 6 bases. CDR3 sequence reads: CASRDSSGANVLTF. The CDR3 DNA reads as TGCGCCAGCAGAGACAGCTCTGGGGCCAACGTCCTGACTTTC.

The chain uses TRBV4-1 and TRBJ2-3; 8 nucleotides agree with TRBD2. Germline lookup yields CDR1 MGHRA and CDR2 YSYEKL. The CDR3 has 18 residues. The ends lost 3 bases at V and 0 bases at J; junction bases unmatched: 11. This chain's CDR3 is CASSHPRRGGGSTDTQYF. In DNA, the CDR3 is TGCGCCAGCAGCCACCCGCGGAGGGGCGGGGGGAGCACAGATACGCAGTATTTT.